Sample share makes the clone carrying this T cell receptor (beta chain) medium-sized (0.01 to 0.1%). Its antigen remains unidentified. Patients underwent thyroid surgery, and none had received any treatment before it. Through MiXCR, TCRdb re-clonotyped the PCR reads. The sample includes 25,000 to 35,000 clones, 3.5% to 5% of them seen just once. In germline, CDR1 is MDHEN, CDR2 SYDVKM. There are 14 residues in the CDR3. Germline trimming cut 7 bases from V and 2 bases from J; bases unmatched to any gene: 7. These data belong to a study of metastatic and nonmetastatic thyroid tumors. Study background: Repertoires of blood and of tissue (tumor or nodule) from malignant and benign thyroid patients were compared.

Notes on the study in general: TCR beta diversity was reportedly significantly higher in malignant thyroid tumors than benign nodules, in blood and tumor.

The receptor was isolated from a female donor with papillary thyroid cancer or a benign thyroid nodule (not recorded which). Some clones in this sample may be carry-over from other donors' samples. The J gene is TRBJ2-7, the V gene TRBV28, with 8 bases identical to TRBD2. The source material was blood. The CDR3 DNA is TGTGCCAGCACCCCAATAGCGGGACCCTACGAGCAGTACTTC. Translation: CASTPIAGPYEQYF. Supplemented by reference TRBV28 and TRBJ2-7, the full variable domain reads DVKVTQSSRYLVKRTGEKVFLECVQDMDHENMFWYRQDPGLGLRLIYFSYDVKMKEKGDIPEGYSVSREKKERFSLILESASTNQTSMYLCASTPIAGPYEQYFGPGTRLTVT.